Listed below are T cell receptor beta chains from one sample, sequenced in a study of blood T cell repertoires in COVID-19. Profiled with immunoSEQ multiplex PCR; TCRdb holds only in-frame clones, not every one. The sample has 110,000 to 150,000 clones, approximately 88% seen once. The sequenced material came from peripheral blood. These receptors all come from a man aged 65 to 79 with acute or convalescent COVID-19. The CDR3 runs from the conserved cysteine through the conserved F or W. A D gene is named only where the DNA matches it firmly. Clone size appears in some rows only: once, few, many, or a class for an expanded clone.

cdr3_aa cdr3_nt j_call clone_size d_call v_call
CASSWGAATDTQYF TGTGCCAGCAGCTGGGGAGCGGCAACAGATACGCAGTATTTT TRBJ2-3 few . TRBV5-4
CASSIGATSYGYTF TGTGCCAGTAGTATAGGGGCCACTTCCTATGGCTACACCTTC TRBJ1-2 . . TRBV19
CATRTGSTEAFF TGTGCCACCCGGACAGGGTCCACTGAAGCTTTCTTT TRBJ1-1 . TRBD1 TRBV15
CATSEGTVYSNQPQHF TGTGCCACCAGTGAGGGGACAGTTTATAGCAATCAGCCCCAGCATTTT TRBJ1-5 . TRBD1 TRBV24-1
CASSPDRDYGYTF TGTGCCAGTAGCCCGGACAGGGACTATGGCTACACCTTC TRBJ1-2 . TRBD1 TRBV19
CASSELQGGETQYF TGTGCCAGCAGTGAATTACAGGGTGGGGAGACCCAGTACTTC TRBJ2-5 . . TRBV9
CASSLVGTGGSPLHF TGTGCCAGCAGCTTAGTGGGGACAGGGGGCTCACCCCTCCACTTT TRBJ1-6 . TRBD1 TRBV7-9
CASSRTGGNSGELFF TGTGCCAGCAGCAGGACAGGGGGAAATTCCGGGGAGCTGTTTTTT TRBJ2-2 . TRBD1 TRBV7-7
CASSLTGGTLVNEKLFF TGTGCCAGCAGTCTAACAGGGGGCACGTTGGTTAATGAAAAACTGTTTTTT TRBJ1-4 . TRBD1 TRBV27
CSASQGLKLFF TGCAGTGCTAGTCAGGGGTTGAAACTGTTTTTT TRBJ1-4 once . TRBV20-1
CASSDLYPTRAFF TGTGCCAGCAGTGACCTCTATCCGACAAGAGCTTTCTTT TRBJ1-1 . . TRBV6-1
CASGQGRTNQPQHF TGTGCCTCGGGGCAGGGGCGTACTAATCAGCCCCAGCATTTT TRBJ1-5 . . TRBV10-3
CASRIRQGPGELFF TGTGCCAGCAGGATCCGACAGGGGCCCGGGGAGCTGTTTTTT TRBJ2-2 . TRBD1 TRBV28
CASSQQPSGSGNEQFF TGTGCCAGCAGCCAACAGCCTAGCGGGAGCGGCAATGAGCAGTTCTTC TRBJ2-1 once TRBD2 TRBV7-3
CASSVLTGQLGGELFF TGTGCCAGCAGTGTCCTTACGGGACAGCTAGGCGGGGAGCTGTTTTTT TRBJ2-2 . TRBD1 TRBV25-1
CASSIGSVGSSNQPQHF TGTGCCAGTAGTATAGGGTCGGTAGGGAGTAGCAATCAGCCCCAGCATTTT TRBJ1-5 . . TRBV19
CASSPHRGSSGSGSTDTQYF TGTGCCAGCAGCCCCCACAGGGGGTCTAGCGGGAGTGGTAGCACAGATACGCAGTATTTT TRBJ2-3 . TRBD2 TRBV14
CASSQVLGDYTDTQYF TGCGCCAGCAGCCAAGTCTTAGGAGATTACACAGATACGCAGTATTTT TRBJ2-3 . . TRBV4-1
CATSIPGLGTDTQYF TGTGCCACCAGCATACCGGGACTAGGCACAGATACGCAGTATTTT TRBJ2-3 . TRBD2 TRBV15
CASSYHGLEVSEQFF TGTGCCAGCAGCTACCATGGACTAGAAGTGAGTGAGCAGTTCTTC TRBJ2-1 . TRBD2 TRBV7-9
CASSLGRINYGYTF TGTGCCAGCAGTTTGGGCCGGATTAACTATGGCTACACCTTC TRBJ1-2 . . TRBV28
CASSEQGSRTEAFF TGTGCCAGCAGTGAACAGGGGAGTCGAACTGAAGCTTTCTTT TRBJ1-1 once . TRBV6-1
CASIPGRGDEQYF TGTGCCAGTATTCCAGGCAGGGGAGACGAGCAGTACTTC TRBJ2-7 . . TRBV19
CASSSGGASDTQYF TGCGCCAGCAGCAGCGGGGGGGCCTCAGATACGCAGTATTTT TRBJ2-3 . TRBD2 TRBV5-1
CASSQVHGGTGEFF TGTGCCAGCAGCCAAGTCCACGGCGGGACAGGGGAATTCTTC TRBJ2-1 . TRBD1 TRBV3-1/TRBV3-2
CASSYGTGLEAFF TGTGCCAGCAGCTACGGGACAGGGCTTGAAGCTTTCTTT TRBJ1-1 . TRBD1 TRBV5-4
CASNRAAGGLETQYF TGTGCCAGCAATAGAGCAGCGGGGGGGCTGGAGACCCAGTACTTC TRBJ2-5 once TRBD2 TRBV7-9
CASSLAQTSANYGYTF TGTGCCAGCAGCTTGGCCCAAACGTCCGCGAACTATGGCTACACCTTC TRBJ1-2 . . TRBV5-4
CASRDNNYEQYF TGTGCCAGCAGGGACAACAACTACGAGCAGTACTTC TRBJ2-7 . . TRBV2
CASRTGRSGANVLTF TGTGCCAGCCGGACAGGGAGATCTGGGGCCAACGTCCTGACTTTC TRBJ2-6 . TRBD1 TRBV6-5
CASSLGASRSTDTQYF TGTGCCAGCAGTTTAGGCGCTAGCCGGTCGACAGATACGCAGTATTTT TRBJ2-3 . . TRBV27
CASSEGGLFYTEAFF TGTGCCAGCAGTGAAGGAGGTCTTTTCTACACTGAAGCTTTCTTT TRBJ1-1 . . TRBV2
CASSQDRSEAFF TGTGCCAGCAGCCAAGATAGAAGTGAAGCTTTCTTT TRBJ1-1 . . TRBV3-1/TRBV3-2
CASSSEGAETQYF TGTGCCAGTAGTTCCGAGGGGGCGGAGACCCAGTACTTC TRBJ2-5 . TRBD1 TRBV19
CASSETSYEQYF TGCGCCAGCAGTGAGACTTCCTACGAGCAGTACTTC TRBJ2-7 . . TRBV10-2
CASSDITSGKNNEQFF TGTGCCAGCAGTGATATTACTAGCGGGAAGAACAATGAGCAGTTCTTC TRBJ2-1 . TRBD2 TRBV6-1
CASSQDLSTRVF TGCGCCAGCAGCCAAGATTTAAGTACCCGGGTCTTC TRBJ2-1 . . TRBV4-1
CASSFRGGTEAFF TGTGCCAGCAGTTTCCGGGGGGGCACTGAAGCTTTCTTT TRBJ1-1 . . TRBV12-3/TRBV12-4
CASSPWTGSSYEQYF TGTGCCAGCAGTCCCTGGACTGGAAGCTCCTACGAGCAGTACTTC TRBJ2-7 few . TRBV28
CASSSQGQPQHF TGTGCCAGCAGCTCCCAGGGCCAGCCCCAGCATTTT TRBJ1-5 . . TRBV12-3/TRBV12-4
CASSLQGAVENTEAFF TGCGCCAGCAGCTTGCAGGGGGCGGTTGAGAACACTGAAGCTTTCTTT TRBJ1-1 . TRBD1 TRBV5-1
CASSGAEINTGELFF TGCGCCAGCAGCGGAGCGGAAATCAACACCGGGGAGCTGTTTTTT TRBJ2-2 . . TRBV5-1
CASSSPLGQGTNEQFF TGTGCCAGCAGCTCGCCCTTGGGGCAGGGGACCAATGAGCAGTTCTTC TRBJ2-1 . . TRBV7-9
CASSSHLGQGDSEAFF TGTGCCAGCAGCTCACACCTCGGACAGGGGGATAGTGAAGCTTTCTTT TRBJ1-1 once TRBD1 TRBV5-6
CASSSLGTGLNYGYTF TGTGCCAGCAGCTCGCTAGGGACAGGGCTCAACTATGGCTACACCTTC TRBJ1-2 . TRBD1 TRBV5-6
CASSYGLAGDHSYQETQYF TGCGCCAGCAGCTACGGACTAGCGGGGGACCATTCGTACCAAGAGACCCAGTACTTC TRBJ2-5 . TRBD2 TRBV5-1
CASSPGTDIPRGSLHF TGTGCCAGCAGCCCCGGGACAGATATCCCGAGGGGATCCCTCCACTTT TRBJ1-6 . TRBD1 TRBV4-2
CASSIRLGSPLHF TGCGCCAGCAGCATCAGGTTGGGTTCACCCCTCCACTTT TRBJ1-6 . . TRBV5-1
CASSLAGTGYNEQFF TGCGCCAGCAGCTTGGCTGGGACAGGATACAATGAGCAGTTCTTC TRBJ2-1 . TRBD1 TRBV5-1
CASSLLTGVDFATEAFF TGTGCCAGCAGCTTACTGACAGGGGTCGATTTTGCTACTGAAGCTTTCTTT TRBJ1-1 . TRBD1 TRBV7-8
CASSSDPGLGTNEKLFF TGTGCCAGCAGTTCCGATCCGGGACTCGGCACTAATGAAAAACTGTTTTTT TRBJ1-4 . . TRBV27
CASSPGEGWGEKLFF TGCGCCAGCAGCCCTGGAGAGGGCTGGGGTGAAAAACTGTTTTTT TRBJ1-4 . . TRBV5-1
CAISGGQGYYGYTF TGTGCCATCAGTGGGGGACAGGGCTACTATGGCTACACCTTC TRBJ1-2 once TRBD1 TRBV10-3
CASSLAGSSTEAFF TGTGCCAGCAGCTTAGCTGGGTCTAGCACTGAAGCTTTCTTT TRBJ1-1 . . TRBV7-8
CASSQDTSLGGYTF TGTGCCAGCAGCCAAGATACTAGCCTTGGTGGCTACACCTTC TRBJ1-2 . . TRBV3-1/TRBV3-2
CASSQDEWAGPYSGANVLTF TGTGCCAGCAGCCAAGATGAATGGGCAGGGCCCTACTCTGGGGCCAACGTCCTGACTTTC TRBJ2-6 . . TRBV3-1/TRBV3-2
CASSKSFYRSNSPLHF TGTGCCAGCAGCAAATCATTTTACAGGAGTAATTCACCCCTCCACTTT TRBJ1-6 . . TRBV21-1
CASSLGGGNNQPQHF TGTGCCAGCAGTTTGGGTGGGGGCAACAATCAGCCCCAGCATTTT TRBJ1-5 . . TRBV27
CASSLIQGMGEQFF TGTGCCAGCAGCTTGATTCAGGGGATGGGTGAGCAGTTCTTC TRBJ2-1 . . TRBV5-6
CASTPVSGRSNTEAFF TGTGCCAGCACCCCTGTAAGTGGCAGGTCGAACACTGAAGCTTTCTTT TRBJ1-1 . . TRBV19